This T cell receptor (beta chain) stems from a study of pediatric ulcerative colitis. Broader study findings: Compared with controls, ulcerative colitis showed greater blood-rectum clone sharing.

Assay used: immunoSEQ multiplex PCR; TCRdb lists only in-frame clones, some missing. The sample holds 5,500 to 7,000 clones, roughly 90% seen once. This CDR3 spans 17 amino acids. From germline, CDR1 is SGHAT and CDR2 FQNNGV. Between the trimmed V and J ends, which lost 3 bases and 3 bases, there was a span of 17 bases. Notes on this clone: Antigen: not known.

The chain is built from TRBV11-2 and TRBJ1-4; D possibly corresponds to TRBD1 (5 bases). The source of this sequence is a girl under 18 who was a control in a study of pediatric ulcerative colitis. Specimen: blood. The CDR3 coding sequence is TGTGCCAGCAGCTTCTCAACTCCTCAGGGAGCTAATGAAAAACTGTTTTTT. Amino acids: CASSFSTPQGANEKLFF.